This section outlines one T cell receptor beta chain sequence together with its context. Participant age was roughly 18 to 95 years, and participants resided in fewer than 30 US areas. This entry is derived from a study of blood T cell repertoires in COVID-19. Across the whole study: Samples representing acute and convalescent COVID-19 were sourced from the United States, Italy and Spain. Sources were T cells, B-cell-depleted T cells, or PBMCs; the material itself was cDNA or gDNA.

How the authors handled the data: Reference gene primers were amplified, and this amplification served to estimate nucleated cell counts. The assay was immunoSEQ multiplex PCR, and TCRdb's table has in-frame clones only and misses some. The V and J calls and clone size are taken from that table; D and trimming were inferred from the DNA. The top ten clones hold about 1.7% of a sample with 250,000 or so clones, 86% of them seen once. The V end lost 5 bases, the J end lost 2 bases, and 16 bases lay between the germline ends. This CDR3 is 16 amino acids long. Germline lookup yields CDR1 SGHAT and CDR2 FQNNGV.

J is TRBJ2-4 and V is TRBV11-2, with a weak D call TRBD1 (7 bases). The sample was PBMCs or T cells enriched from blood (not recorded which). The sequence came from a man aged 40-50 years who had recovered from COVID-19. In DNA form, the CDR3 reads TGTGCCAGCAGCGTCAGGGGGGTCGGATCCAAAAACATTCAGTACTTC. Protein sequence: CASSVRGVGSKNIQYF.